This T cell receptor (beta chain) was profiled in a study of T cell responses to AZD1222 COVID-19 vaccine. Whether given at about 4 or about 12 weeks, second doses were pooled. Repertoires were generated with immunoSEQ multiplex PCR, while TCRdb's copy carries only in-frame clones and drops some. The sample has around 270,000 clones, around 93% seen once. The study's findings and limits: AZD1222 recipients seropositive at baseline numbered only 5 to 7. Spike-specific TCR breadth rose after two AZD1222 doses, and depth rose as well. Donors skewed white British and female; clonal diversity was possibly underestimated.

This CDR3 comprises 13 residues. Germline CDR1 is SNHLY and CDR2 is FYNNEI. The germline V and J ends were trimmed by 4 bases and 1 base, with 7 bases remaining between them. Note on this clone: Its specificity is unknown.

This receptor was identified in an adult who received the AZD1222 COVID-19 vaccine. The genes are TRBV2 and TRBJ1-1; D uncertain. Sequenced here: peripheral blood, sampled 28 days after the second AZD1222 dose. As DNA, the CDR3 is TGTGCCAGCAGTGCATCAGAGAACACTGAAGCTTTCTTT. Protein sequence: CASSASENTEAFF.